The 7 T cell receptor beta chains listed next were all sequenced from one sample in a study of blood T cell repertoires in COVID-19. Produced via immunoSEQ multiplex PCR; TCRdb's table is partial and in-frame only. This sample has 90,000 to 130,000 clones; 88% occur once, and the top ten carry roughly 2.3%. The sample taken for sequencing was peripheral blood. These receptors originate from a human donor in a cohort sampled during active COVID-19.

The V call is TRBV7-9, the J call TRBJ2-1; 9 bases agree with TRBD2. The ends lost 5 bases at V and 4 bases at J; junction bases unmatched: 12. Germline assignment: CDR1 SEHNR and CDR2 FQNEAQ (reference sequence). The CDR3 covers 17 residues. The CDR3 nucleotides read TGTGCCAGCAGCCCTCTGGGTCTAGCGGGGATGTACAATGAGCAGTTCTTC. Translated, it gives CASSPLGLAGMYNEQFF.

This clone appeared once. The chain uses TRBV28 and TRBJ2-7; D possibly corresponds to TRBD1 (7 bases). V lost 6 bases and J lost 2, with 14 bases in between. Per germline, CDR1 MDHEN and CDR2 SYDVKM. The CDR3 loop spans 14 amino acids. CDR3 nucleotide sequence: TGTGCCAGCAGCCCAGGGGGAGGCCCCTACGAGCAGTACTTC. This translates into CASSPGGGPYEQYF.

V and J are TRBV3-1 (or the pseudogene TRBV3-2) and TRBJ2-7; 9 bases agree with TRBD1. Germline CDR1 reads LGHDT; CDR2 reads YNNKEL (reference sequence). This CDR3 is built from 14 residues. Trimming removed 6 bases from V and 3 bases from J; junction bases left unmatched: 6. Written as DNA, the CDR3 is TGTGCCAGCAGTTCGTGGACAGGGGTCTACGAGCAGTACTTC. It codes for CASSSWTGVYEQYF.

The chain is built from TRBV5-1 and TRBJ1-1; 8 bases fit TRBD1. The CDR3 totals 16 residues. The germline V gene has CDR1 SGHRS and CDR2 YFSETQ. V was pared by 3 bases and J by 0 bases, with 7 bases of the junction left unmatched. CDR3 region: CASSYLGQGMNTEAFF. CDR3 in DNA: TGCGCCAGCAGCTACCTAGGACAGGGAATGAACACTGAAGCTTTCTTT.

This chain connects TRBV19 to TRBJ2-2, with 9 bases matching TRBD2. From germline, CDR1 is LNHDA and CDR2 SQIVND (reference sequence). The CDR3 totals 15 residues. Trimming removed 6 bases from V and 2 bases from J; junction bases left unmatched: 4. CDR3 nucleotide sequence: TGTGCCAGTAGGCCTAGCGGGAAAAACACCGGGGAGCTGTTTTTT. Residues: CASRPSGKNTGELFF.

This clone was counted once. V usage is TRBV5-8 and J usage is TRBJ2-3; 10 bases map to TRBD1. This CDR3 spans 15 amino acids. The trim removed 8 bases at V and 1 base at J, leaving 7 bases unmatched. Germline V CDR1 and CDR2: SGHTS, YDEGEE. Here the CDR3 DNA reads TGTGCCAGTCACCGGACAGGGGGTGGCACAGATACGCAGTATTTT. It yields the protein CASHRTGGGTDTQYF.

The rearrangement uses TRBV24-1 and TRBJ2-3; the D gene is possibly TRBD1 (6 bases). Trimming removed 4 bases from V and 0 bases from J, with 19 bases in between. The CDR3 has 18 residues. Germline V gene data show CDR1 as KGHDR and CDR2 as SFDVKD. DNA of the CDR3: TGTGCCACCAGTGAGAGGGCAAACAGGGCGTCTAGCACAGATACGCAGTATTTT. Its translation: CATSERANRASSTDTQYF.